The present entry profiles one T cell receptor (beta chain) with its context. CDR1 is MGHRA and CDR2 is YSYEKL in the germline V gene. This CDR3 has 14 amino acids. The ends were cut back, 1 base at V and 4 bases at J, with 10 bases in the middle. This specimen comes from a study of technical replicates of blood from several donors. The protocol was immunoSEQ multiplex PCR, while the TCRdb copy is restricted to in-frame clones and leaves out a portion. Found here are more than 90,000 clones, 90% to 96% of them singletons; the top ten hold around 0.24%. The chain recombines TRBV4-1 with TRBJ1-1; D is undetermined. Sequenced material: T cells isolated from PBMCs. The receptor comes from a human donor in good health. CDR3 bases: TGCGCCAGCAGCCAAGCCCCGGGTCTCACTGAAGCTTTCTTT. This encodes CASSQAPGLTEAFF.